Presented here are 9 T cell receptor beta chains from one specimen sequenced in a study of blood T cells in healthy people across ages. A J-beta primer mix and a sample-barcoded 5' primer were used in a second PCR of about 6 to 12 cycles. TCRdb called the 5' RACE reads again in MiXCR, with one record for every CDR3 protein. The data hold 1.5 million to 2 million distinct CDR3 sequences, with roughly 50% observed a single time. Sequences were obtained from blood. The source is a woman in her forties in good health.

The rearrangement joins TRBV21-1 to TRBJ2-7; TRBD2 is the table's D call and was not checked against the DNA. TRBV21-1 is recorded as a pseudogene. This CDR3 has 16 residues. DNA of the CDR3: TGTGCCAGCAGCAAAGGACCCTACCGGGTCGGCTACGAGCAGTACTTC. It yields the protein CASSKGPYRVGYEQYF.

In nucleotides, the CDR3 is TGTGCCAGCAGCGACCTTATTGTTCGTGAGCAGTTCTTC. Translating it yields CASSDLIVREQFF. The V gene is TRBV2, the J gene TRBJ2-1; no firm D call. The V end was cut by 6 bases, the J end by 9 bases, with 15 bases between. Germline-derived CDR1 and CDR2 are SNHLY and FYNNEI. The CDR3 has 13 residues.

This clonotype appeared a single time. The J gene is TRBJ1-5, the V gene TRBV21-1; the table assigns TRBD1, which was not confirmed against the DNA. TRBV21-1 is listed as a pseudogene. The CDR3 has 18 amino acids. The CDR3 loop reads CASSARDRVDVNNQPQHF. The CDR3 DNA reads as TGTGCCAGCAGCGCACGGGACAGGGTTGATGTGAACAATCAGCCCCAGCATTTT.

The rearrangement joins TRBV5-6 to TRBJ2-1, with 8 positions matching TRBD2. V dropped 4 bases and J dropped 4; count of bases not matched to a gene: 10. The CDR3 is 16 residues long. In germline, CDR1 is SGHDT, CDR2 YYEEEE. This CDR3 reads CASSPSPGLAYNEQFF. The CDR3 coding sequence is TGTGCCAGCAGCCCATCCCCCGGACTAGCTTACAATGAGCAGTTCTTC.

V gene TRBV29-1 combines with J gene TRBJ2-7, with 9 bases fitting TRBD1. The ends lost 6 bases at V and 9 bases at J; junction bases unmatched: 12. This CDR3 is built from 13 residues. The germline gives CDR1 SQVTM, CDR2 ANQGSEA. The CDR3, as DNA: TGCAGCGTCGCGCCGGGACAGGGATTAGGGCAGTACTTC. Its protein product is CSVAPGQGLGQYF.

This clonotype has more than one count but fewer than ten. The chain recombines TRBV9 with TRBJ2-3, with 9 bases identical to TRBD2. V shed 0 bases and J 4 bases; nucleotides not matched to a gene: 6. This CDR3 contains 16 residues. Germline V lookup: CDR1 SGDLS, CDR2 YYNGEE. The CDR3 is CASSVVSSGAADTQYF. The CDR3 DNA reads TGTGCCAGCAGCGTAGTTTCTAGCGGGGCGGCAGATACGCAGTATTTT.

The table lists this clonotype with a few counts. Germline is not matched at one junction end, which may reflect a read error. The rearrangement links TRBV14 to TRBJ2-6; D unclear. Looked up from germline, CDR1 is SGHDN and CDR2 is FVKESK. The CDR3 has 15 amino acids. CDR3 sequence (DNA): TGCGCCAGCAGCTTGTCGATTCCTGGGGCCAACGTCCTGACTTTC. Its protein is CASSLSIPGANVLTF. Full variable domain (remainder filled in from reference TRBV14 and TRBJ2-6): EAGVTQFPSHSVIEKGQTVTLRCDPISGHDNLYWYRRVMGKEIKFLLHFVKESKQDESGMPNNRFLAERTGGTYSTLKVQPAELEDSGVYFCASSLSIPGANVLTFGAGSRLTVL.

V is TRBV11-2 and J is TRBJ2-3; 9 bases match TRBD2. The germline V gene has CDR1 SGHAT and CDR2 FQNNGV. The CDR3 length is 19 residues. Trimming cost V 6 bases and J 0 bases; bases outside gene matches: 16. DNA of the CDR3: TGTGCCAGCAGTTGGACTAGCGTGGGGTCCCGATCTAGCACAGATACGCAGTATTTT. Encoded protein: CASSWTSVGSRSSTDTQYF.

The gene calls are TRBV7-9 and TRBJ1-4, with no clear D. CDR3 length equals 12 residues. CDR1 SEHNR and CDR2 FQNEAQ come from the germline V gene (reference sequence). Trimming left V 1 base short and J 11 bases short, with 8 bases between. The CDR3 reads CASSLVDGKLFF. The CDR3 DNA is TGTGCCAGCAGCTTAGTAGACGGGAAACTGTTTTTT. Full variable domain (missing parts from reference TRBV7-9 and TRBJ1-4): DTGVSQNPRHKITKRGQNVTFRCDPISEHNRLYWYRQTLGQGPEFLTYFQNEAQLEKSRLLSDRFSAERPKGSFSTLEIQRTEQGDSAMYLCASSLVDGKLFFGSGTQLSVL.